This TCR beta chain was recovered during a study of immune heterogeneity within non-small cell lung tumors. V dropped 3 bases and J dropped 3 bases, with 24 bases sitting between them. Per the germline V gene, CDR1 is MNHEY and CDR2 is SMNVEV (reference sequence). The CDR3 runs to 18 residues. Multiplex PCR amplified the TCR beta CDR3 region. Its first round ran for roughly 9 cycles with 32 V and 13 J primers. From the multiplex PCR reads, TCRdb called clonotypes with MiXCR, one entry per CDR3 protein. Found here are nearly 15,000 distinct CDR3 sequences, 30% of them singletons; the top ten hold roughly 15%. Each sample used approximately 570 ng of genomic DNA from bulk tumor tissue. Biopsy collection occurred during surgery, with several far-apart biopsies per primary tumor. Surgery that was curative in intent was performed on patients with untreated, newly diagnosed non-small cell lung cancer. By share, this clonotype ranks as medium-sized.

Material for sequencing was lung tumor tissue. This clonotype originated in a woman between 50 and 59 years old with non-small cell lung cancer. The rearrangement links TRBV27 to TRBJ2-7; a possible D gene is TRBD2 (7 bases). CDR3 sequence reads: CASSLLTERGGGFYEQYF. In DNA form, the CDR3 reads TGTGCCAGCAGTTTGCTCACAGAGCGGGGCGGGGGCTTCTACGAGCAGTACTTC.